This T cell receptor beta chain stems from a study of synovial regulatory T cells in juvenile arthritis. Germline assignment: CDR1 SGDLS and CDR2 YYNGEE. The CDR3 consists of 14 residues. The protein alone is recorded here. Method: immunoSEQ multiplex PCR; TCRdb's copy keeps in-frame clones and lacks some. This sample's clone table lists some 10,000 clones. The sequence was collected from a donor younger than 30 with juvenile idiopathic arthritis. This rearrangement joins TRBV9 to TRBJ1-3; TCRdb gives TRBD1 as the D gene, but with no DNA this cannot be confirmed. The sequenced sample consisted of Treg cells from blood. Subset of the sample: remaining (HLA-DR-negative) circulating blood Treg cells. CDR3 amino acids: CASSVAGTGNTIYF.